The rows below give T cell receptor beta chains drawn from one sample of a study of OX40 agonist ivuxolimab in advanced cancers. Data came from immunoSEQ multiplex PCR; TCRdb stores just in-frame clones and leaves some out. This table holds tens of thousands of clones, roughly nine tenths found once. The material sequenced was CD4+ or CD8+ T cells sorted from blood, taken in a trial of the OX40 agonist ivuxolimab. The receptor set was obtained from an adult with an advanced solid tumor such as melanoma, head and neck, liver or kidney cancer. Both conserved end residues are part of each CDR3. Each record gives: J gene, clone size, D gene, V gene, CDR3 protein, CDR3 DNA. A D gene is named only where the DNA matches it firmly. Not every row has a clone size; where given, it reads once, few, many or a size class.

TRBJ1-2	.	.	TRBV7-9	CASSLGGRGAYYGYTF	TGTGCCAGCAGCTTAGGTGGTAGGGGCGCCTACTATGGCTACACCTTC
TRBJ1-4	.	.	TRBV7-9	CASSLAGSTEKLFF	TGTGCCAGCAGCTTAGCCGGGAGTACGGAAAAACTGTTTTTT
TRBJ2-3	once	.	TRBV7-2	CASSLAGNTDTQYF	TGTGCCAGCAGCTTAGCAGGGAACACAGATACGCAGTATTTT
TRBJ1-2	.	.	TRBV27	CASSLYIQSGGAGYTF	TGTGCCAGCAGTTTATATATACAATCGGGGGGCGCTGGCTACACCTTC
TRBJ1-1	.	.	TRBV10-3	CAISAILGQAFF	TGTGCCATCAGTGCGATCCTCGGGCAAGCTTTCTTT
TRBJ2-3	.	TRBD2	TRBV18	CASSPRLAGGTTDTQYF	TGTGCCAGCTCGCCTAGACTAGCGGGAGGTACCACAGATACGCAGTATTTT
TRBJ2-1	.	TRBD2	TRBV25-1	CASSVGGADVEQFF	TGTGCCAGCAGTGTCGGGGGGGCCGATGTTGAGCAGTTCTTC
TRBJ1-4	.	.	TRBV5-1	CASSFVGAANEKLFF	TGCGCCAGCAGCTTTGTTGGGGCGGCTAATGAAAAACTGTTTTTT
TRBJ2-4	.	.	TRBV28	CASSDSRLHKNIQYF	TGTGCCAGCAGTGATTCTCGGCTACATAAAAACATTCAGTACTTC
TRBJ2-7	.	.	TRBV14	CASSRDSTLYEQYF	TGTGCCAGCAGCCGCGACAGTACCCTCTACGAGCAGTACTTC
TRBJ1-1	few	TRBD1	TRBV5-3	CARSLRVTGQGGEKENTEAFF	TGTGCCAGAAGCTTGAGGGTGACGGGACAGGGGGGAGAAAAGGAGAACACTGAAGCTTTCTTT
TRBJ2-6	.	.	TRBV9	CASSRLSGANVLTF	TGTGCCAGCAGCCGCCTTTCTGGGGCCAACGTCCTGACTTTC
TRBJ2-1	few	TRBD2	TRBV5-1	CASSLDGRGYNEQFF	TGCGCCAGCAGCTTGGACGGGAGGGGCTACAATGAGCAGTTCTTC
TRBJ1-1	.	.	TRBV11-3	CASSLGGDNTEAFF	TGTGCCAGCAGCTTGGGGGGGGATAACACTGAAGCTTTCTTT
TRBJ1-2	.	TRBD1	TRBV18	CASSPRGQGASVYGYTF	TGTGCCAGCTCACCACGAGGACAGGGGGCTTCCGTCTATGGCTACACCTTC
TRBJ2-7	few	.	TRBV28	CASTQQGRYYEQYF	TGTGCCAGCACTCAACAGGGGAGGTACTACGAGCAGTACTTC
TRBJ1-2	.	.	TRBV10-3	CAAQTNYGYTF	TGTGCCGCCCAGACTAACTATGGCTACACCTTC
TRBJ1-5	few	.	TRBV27	CASRRNGDSNQPQHF	TGTGCCAGCAGAAGAAACGGGGATAGCAATCAGCCCCAGCATTTT
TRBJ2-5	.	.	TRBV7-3	CASSLGSTAGTQYF	TGTGCCAGCAGCTTAGGCAGCACTGCGGGGACCCAGTACTTC
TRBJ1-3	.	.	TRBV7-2	CASSLVGNTIYF	TGTGCCAGCAGCTTGGTTGGAAACACCATATATTTT
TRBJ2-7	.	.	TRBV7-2	CASSLGGTVTYEQYF	TGTGCCAGCAGCTTAGGCGGCACGGTCACTTACGAGCAGTACTTC
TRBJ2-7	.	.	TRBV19	CASNAGRGRTYEQYF	TGTGCCAGTAACGCCGGGAGAGGACGGACATACGAGCAGTACTTC
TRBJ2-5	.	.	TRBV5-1	CASTSGMETQYF	TGCGCCAGCACGTCAGGGATGGAGACCCAGTACTTC
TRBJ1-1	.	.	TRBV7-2	CASSLGSSNTEAFF	TGTGCCAGCAGCTTAGGGTCTTCGAACACTGAAGCTTTCTTT
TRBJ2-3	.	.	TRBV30	CAWSIRGGDTQYF	TGTGCCTGGAGCATCAGAGGCGGGGATACGCAGTATTTT
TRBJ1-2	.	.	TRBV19	CASRVGYGYTF	TGTGCCAGTAGGGTAGGCTATGGCTACACCTTC
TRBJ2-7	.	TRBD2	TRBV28	CASSLRRRENEQYF	TGTGCCAGCAGCTTACGACGGCGGGAGAACGAGCAGTACTTC
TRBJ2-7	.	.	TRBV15	CATSRGPGLENEQYF	TGTGCCACCAGCAGAGGACCGGGGTTAGAGAACGAGCAGTACTTC
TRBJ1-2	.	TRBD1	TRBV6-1	CASRTGGLINYGYTF	TGTGCCAGCAGGACAGGGGGCCTCATTAACTATGGCTACACCTTC
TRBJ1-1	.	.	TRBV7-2	CASSLTVPNTEAFF	TGTGCCAGCAGCTTGACAGTCCCGAACACTGAAGCTTTCTTT
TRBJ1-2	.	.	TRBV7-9	CASSFLSSGYTF	TGTGCCAGCAGCTTCCTAAGCTCTGGCTACACCTTC
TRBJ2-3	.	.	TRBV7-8	CASSLALVQGTDTQYF	TGTGCCAGCAGCTTAGCGCTGGTGCAGGGCACAGATACGCAGTATTTT
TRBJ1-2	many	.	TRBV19	CASSIRRGYGYTF	TGTGCCAGTAGTATCCGGAGGGGTTATGGCTACACCTTC
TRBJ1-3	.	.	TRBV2	CASSEVGGHFIYF	TGTGCCAGCAGTGAAGTGGGGGGACACTTCATATATTTT
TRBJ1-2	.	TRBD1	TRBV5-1	CASSSTPDRAYGYTF	TGCGCCAGCAGCTCAACCCCCGACAGGGCTTATGGCTACACCTTC
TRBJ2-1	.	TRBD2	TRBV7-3	CASSLQSGRAGNEQFF	TGTGCCAGCAGCTTGCAAAGCGGGAGGGCCGGCAATGAGCAGTTCTTC
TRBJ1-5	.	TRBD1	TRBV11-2	CASSSQGIDQPQHF	TGTGCCAGCAGCTCACAGGGGATCGATCAGCCCCAGCATTTT
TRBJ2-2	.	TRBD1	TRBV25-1	CASQGQGTGELFF	TGTGCCAGCCAGGGACAGGGCACCGGGGAGCTGTTTTTT
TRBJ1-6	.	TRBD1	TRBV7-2	CASSYQGAGDSPLHF	TGTGCCAGCAGTTACCAGGGGGCCGGTGATTCACCCCTCCACTTT
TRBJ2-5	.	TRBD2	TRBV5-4	CASSVTGGKKTQYF	TGTGCCAGCAGCGTCACCGGGGGGAAGAAGACCCAGTACTTC
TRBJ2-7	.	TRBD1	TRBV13	CASSLRDSSYEQYF	TGTGCCAGCAGCCTCCGGGACAGTTCCTACGAGCAGTACTTC
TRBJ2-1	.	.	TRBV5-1	CASSQGTSDEQFF	TGCGCCAGCAGTCAGGGTACTTCGGATGAGCAGTTCTTC
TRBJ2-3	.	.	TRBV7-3	CASSLRSGLTDTQYF	TGTGCCAGCAGCTTAAGGAGCGGACTGACAGATACGCAGTATTTT
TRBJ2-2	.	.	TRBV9	CASSVQGGGFNTGELFF	TGTGCCAGCAGCGTTCAAGGTGGCGGGTTTAACACCGGGGAGCTGTTTTTT
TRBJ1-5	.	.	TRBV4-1	CASSQDTGRGFNQPQHF	TGCGCCAGCAGCCAAGATACCGGACGGGGCTTTAATCAGCCCCAGCATTTT
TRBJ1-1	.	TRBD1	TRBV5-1	CASSSDGQGEAFF	TGCGCCAGCAGCTCGGACGGACAGGGGGAAGCTTTCTTT
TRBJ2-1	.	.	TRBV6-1	CASSEARGFGSSYNEQFF	TGTGCCAGCAGTGAAGCTCGGGGGTTTGGGAGCTCCTACAATGAGCAGTTCTTC
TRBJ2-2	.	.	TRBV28	CASSLHAGRPQTGELFF	TGTGCCAGCAGTTTACACGCCGGCCGTCCGCAAACCGGGGAGCTGTTTTTT
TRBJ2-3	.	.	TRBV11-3	CASSPDRSTDTQYF	TGTGCCAGCAGCCCAGACAGGAGCACAGATACGCAGTATTTT
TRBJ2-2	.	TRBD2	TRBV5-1	CASSSVAGGTGELFF	TGCGCCAGCAGCTCTGTAGCGGGGGGCACCGGGGAGCTGTTTTTT
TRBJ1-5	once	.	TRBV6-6	CASSLTDNQPQHF	TGTGCCAGCAGCTTGACAGACAATCAGCCCCAGCATTTT
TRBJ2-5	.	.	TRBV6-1	CASSEFSTRAQETQYF	TGTGCCAGCAGTGAATTTTCAACGCGGGCCCAAGAGACCCAGTACTTC
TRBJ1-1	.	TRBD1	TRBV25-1	CASRRGTGGSNTEAFF	TGTGCCAGCAGAAGGGGAACAGGGGGTTCGAACACTGAAGCTTTCTTT
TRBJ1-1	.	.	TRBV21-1	CASKPEGCGDTEAFF	TGTGCCAGCAAACCCGAGGGGTGCGGGGACACTGAAGCTTTCTTT
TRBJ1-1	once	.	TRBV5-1	CASSFIQGAAEAFF	TGCGCCAGCAGCTTCATACAGGGAGCTGCTGAAGCTTTCTTT
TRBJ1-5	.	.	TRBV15	CATSPHAYPIDQPQHF	TGTGCCACCAGCCCCCATGCCTATCCGATCGATCAGCCCCAGCATTTT
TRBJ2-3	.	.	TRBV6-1	CASKLQGRRTDTQYF	TGTGCCAGCAAGCTCCAGGGGAGACGCACAGATACGCAGTATTTT
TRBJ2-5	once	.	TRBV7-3	CASSLYGETQYF	TGTGCCAGCAGCTTATACGGCGAGACCCAGTACTTC
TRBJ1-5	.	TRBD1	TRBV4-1	CASSQSFDRAQPQHF	TGCGCCAGCAGCCAATCTTTCGACAGGGCTCAGCCCCAGCATTTT
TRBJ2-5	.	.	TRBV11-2	CASSFVQETQYF	TGTGCCAGCAGCTTCGTTCAAGAGACCCAGTACTTC